This T cell receptor beta chain was captured by sequencing in a study of blood T cell repertoires in COVID-19. Overall study context: The study drew acute and convalescent COVID-19 samples from the United States, Italy and Spain. T cells, B-cell-depleted T cells, or PBMCs supplied cDNA or gDNA.

Study processing details: Estimation of nucleated cell counts was performed using reference gene primer amplification. Profiled with immunoSEQ multiplex PCR; TCRdb holds only in-frame clones, not every one. Clone size and the V and J calls come from that table; the DNA yielded D and trimming. The sample holds fewer than 200,000 clones, roughly 85% seen once. The CDR3 contains 15 residues. The germline gives CDR1 WSHSY, CDR2 SAAADI. V lost 4 bases, J lost 8 bases, and 9 bases stayed unmatched. Sequenced sample: peripheral blood. The clonotype originates from a woman between 65 and 79 years old with acute or convalescent COVID-19. V usage is TRBV10-2 and J usage is TRBJ2-1; TRBD1 agrees at 9 bases. For the CDR3, the DNA is TGCGCCAGCAGTGCTCCCGGACAGGGGAGAGATGAGCAGTTCTTC. Amino acid sequence: CASSAPGQGRDEQFF.